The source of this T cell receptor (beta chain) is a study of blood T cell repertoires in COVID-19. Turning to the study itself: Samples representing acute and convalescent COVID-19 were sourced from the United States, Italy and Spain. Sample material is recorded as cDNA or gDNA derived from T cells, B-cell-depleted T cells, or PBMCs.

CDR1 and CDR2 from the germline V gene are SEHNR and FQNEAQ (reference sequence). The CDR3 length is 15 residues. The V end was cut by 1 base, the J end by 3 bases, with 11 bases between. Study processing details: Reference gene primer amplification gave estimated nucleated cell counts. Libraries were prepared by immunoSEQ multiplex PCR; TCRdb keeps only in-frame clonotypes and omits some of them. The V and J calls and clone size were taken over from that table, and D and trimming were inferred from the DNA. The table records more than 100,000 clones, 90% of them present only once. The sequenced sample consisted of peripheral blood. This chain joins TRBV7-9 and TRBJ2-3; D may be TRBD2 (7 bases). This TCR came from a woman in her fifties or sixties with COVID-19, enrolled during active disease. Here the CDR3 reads CASSLGGGRTDTQYF. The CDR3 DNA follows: TGTGCCAGCAGCTTAGGCGGGGGCAGGACAGATACGCAGTATTTT. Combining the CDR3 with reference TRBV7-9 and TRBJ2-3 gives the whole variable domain DTGVSQNPRHKITKRGQNVTFRCDPISEHNRLYWYRQTLGQGPEFLTYFQNEAQLEKSRLLSDRFSAERPKGSFSTLEIQRTEQGDSAMYLCASSLGGGRTDTQYFGPGTRLTVL.